Below are 29 T cell receptor beta chains sequenced from a single sample in a study of T cell repertoires in ileal Crohn's disease. TCRdb keeps only in-frame clones here, not all; method: immunoSEQ multiplex PCR. Of about 8,200 clones listed, 95% to 97% are singletons. Material: ileal tissue. The receptors were gathered from an adult with Crohn's disease.

The chain recombines TRBV9 with TRBJ1-2; tentatively, D is TRBD1 (5 bases). V was trimmed by 0 bases and J by 5 bases, leaving 11 bases between them. There are 14 residues in the CDR3. The germline V gene has CDR1 SGDLS and CDR2 YYNGEE. CDR3 coding DNA: TGTGCCAGCAGCGTAGGGGCAGGGCAGTATGGCTACACCTTC. This codes for CASSVGAGQYGYTF.

Concerning this clone: A read error may produce the germline difference seen at one junction end. V and J are TRBV5-4 and TRBJ2-1; TRBD2 agrees at 15 bases. The CDR3 contains 14 residues. Germline CDR1 is SGHNT and CDR2 is YYREEE (reference sequence). The CDR3 nucleotides are TGTGCCAGCAGATTGGGACTAGCGGGGGGAGAGCAGTTCTTC. Its protein is CASRLGLAGGEQFF.

This clone was found once. This chain connects TRBV28 to TRBJ1-3, with 8 bases that match TRBD1. CDR3 size: 15 residues. The germline gives CDR1 MDHEN, CDR2 SYDVKM. V was pared by 6 bases and J by 3 bases, with 7 bases of the junction left unmatched. CDR3 sequence (DNA): TGTGCCAGCAGCCCCGGACAGGGTCTTGGAAACACCATATATTTT. It translates to CASSPGQGLGNTIYF.

The rearrangement links TRBV9 to TRBJ2-2, with 8 bases identical to TRBD2. The CDR3 is 16 amino acids. After removal of 4 bases from V and 0 bases from J, the junction contained 5 bases not matched to a gene. In germline, CDR1 is SGDLS, CDR2 YYNGEE. CDR3 region: CASSFPGGANTGELFF. In DNA, the CDR3 is TGTGCCAGCAGCTTCCCGGGGGGGGCGAACACCGGGGAGCTGTTTTTT.

The V gene is TRBV28, the J gene TRBJ2-2; D might be TRBD1 (6 bases). This CDR3 is built from 15 residues. Deletions cut 6 bases from V and 8 bases from J, with 19 bases between. Germline V gene sequence: CDR1 MDHEN, CDR2 SYDVKM. The CDR3 nucleotides read TGTGCCAGCAGCCCTGGGGACACCCTGGGTGGGGAGCTGTTTTTT. It specifies CASSPGDTLGGELFF.

The chain links TRBV5-4 to TRBJ1-2, with a weak D call TRBD1 (6 bases). CDR1 is SGHNT, CDR2 YYREEE, per germline (reference sequence). V lost 2 bases to trimming and J lost 0 bases, with 8 bases between them. The CDR3 is 14 residues long. For the CDR3, the DNA is TGTGCCAGCAGCTTTGGACAGTCTAACTATGGCTACACCTTC. This encodes CASSFGQSNYGYTF.

The chain links TRBV7-6 to TRBJ2-3; TRBD2 aligns across 9 bases. Germline V CDR1 and CDR2: SGHVS, FNYEAQ. The CDR3 contains 15 residues. The junction had 2 bases not matched to a gene; V was cut back by 2 bases and J by 2 bases. The CDR3 here is CASSLLAGYTDTQYF. In DNA, the CDR3 is TGTGCCAGCAGCTTACTAGCGGGATACACAGATACGCAGTATTTT.

The rearrangement uses TRBV7-9 and TRBJ1-5, with a possible D match to TRBD1 (5 bases). The length of the CDR3 is 12 residues. Trimming cost V 4 bases and J 5 bases, with 6 bases left between them. Germline V lookup: CDR1 SEHNR, CDR2 FQNEAQ (reference sequence). In DNA, the CDR3 is TGTGCCAGCAGCTGGGGGGATCAGCCCCAGCATTTT. Translating gives CASSWGDQPQHF.

The chain links TRBV5-1 to TRBJ2-7; 7 bases map to TRBD1. V lost 0 bases to trimming and J lost 6 bases; unmatched junction nucleotides: 6. This CDR3 spans 14 amino acids. The germline V gene encodes CDR1 SGHRS and CDR2 YFSETQ. The CDR3 bases are TGCGCCAGCAGCTTGGGAGGGACAGAAGGCGAGCAGTACTTC. Translation gives CASSLGGTEGEQYF.

V is TRBV6-1 and J is TRBJ1-5; D is possibly TRBD1 (5 bases). V was trimmed by 5 bases and J by 5 bases, leaving 10 bases between them. The V gene's germline CDR1 is MNHNS and CDR2 SASEGT. CDR3 size: 13 residues. In DNA, the CDR3 is TGTGCCAGCAGTACAGGTTTTTATCAGCCCCAGCATTTT. Residues: CASSTGFYQPQHF.

The chain employs TRBV6-6 and TRBJ1-3, with 10 bases aligning to TRBD1. CDR1 and CDR2 from the germline V gene are MNHNY and SVGAGI (reference sequence). V trimming: 2 bases; J trimming: 2 bases; junction bases outside the gene matches: 0. This CDR3 region has 15 residues. CDR3 region: CASSYGQGAGNTIYF. For the CDR3, the DNA is TGTGCCAGCAGTTACGGACAGGGGGCTGGAAACACCATATATTTT.

J is TRBJ1-2 and V is TRBV4-2; D is unresolved. Per germline, CDR1 LGHNA and CDR2 YNFKEQ. The length of the CDR3 is 16 residues. Trimming stripped 0 bases from V and 4 bases from J, with 15 bases between. CDR3 in DNA: TGTGCCAGCAGCCAAGATCAGACCTCAGGAAGCTATGGCTACACCTTC. Its translation is CASSQDQTSGSYGYTF.

The CDR3 sequence is CASSVREGLAGEETQYF. In nucleotides, the CDR3 is TGTGCCAGCAGCGTAAGGGAGGGACTAGCGGGGGAAGAGACCCAGTACTTC. The chain carries TRBV9 and TRBJ2-5; the match to TRBD2 covers 14 bases. With V trimmed by 1 base and J by 3 bases, 5 bases remained unmatched. The CDR3 contains 17 residues. Per the germline V gene, CDR1 is SGDLS and CDR2 is YYNGEE.

The chain uses TRBV5-6 and TRBJ1-2, with D possibly TRBD1 on 6 matching bases. CDR3 length: 15 residues. Germline-derived CDR1 and CDR2 are SGHDT and YYEEEE. V was trimmed by 2 bases and J by 2 bases, leaving 13 bases between them. The CDR3 sequence is CASSFPGQPNYGYTF. For the CDR3, the DNA is TGTGCCAGCAGCTTTCCCGGACAGCCAAACTATGGCTACACCTTC.

The sample holds one count of this clone. The rearrangement uses TRBV5-1 and TRBJ1-4; TRBD1 is a possible D gene (6 bases). With 1 base removed from V and 4 bases from J, the gap between germline ends came to 8 bases. CDR1 and CDR2 from the germline V gene are SGHRS and YFSETQ. CDR3 length equals 14 residues. Here the CDR3 DNA reads TGCGCCAGCAGCTTGAGGGGGTATAATGAAAAACTGTTTTTT. Translation: CASSLRGYNEKLFF.

V usage is TRBV25-1 and J usage is TRBJ2-4; D possibly corresponds to TRBD2 (5 bases). This CDR3 has 12 residues. Germline-derived CDR1 and CDR2 are MGHDK and SYGVNS. The V end was cut by 5 bases, the J end by 13 bases, with 15 bases between. The CDR3 DNA sequence: TGTGCCAGCAGTTTGGGCGAGACTATCCAGTACTTC. Amino acid sequence: CASSLGETIQYF. The full variable domain, with the rest looked up from reference TRBV25-1 and TRBJ2-4, is EADIYQTPRYLVIGTGKKITLECSQTMGHDKMYWYQQDPGMELHLIHYSYGVNSTEKGDLSSESTVSRIRTEHFPLTLESARPSHTSQYLCASSLGETIQYFGAGTRLSVL.

The chain uses TRBV10-2 and TRBJ1-1; TRBD1 matches at 7 bases. The CDR3 is made up of 15 amino acids. Per germline, CDR1 WSHSY and CDR2 SAAADI. The V and J ends lost 2 bases and 0 bases, in that order; junction bases with no gene match: 3. CDR3 sequence: CASSEPGQLNTEAFF. CDR3 nucleotide sequence: TGCGCCAGCAGTGAGCCGGGACAGTTGAACACTGAAGCTTTCTTT.

In the case of this clone: Compared with germline, one end of the junction differs, possibly owing to a read error. The chain has TRBV20-1 and TRBJ2-3; D uncertain. CDR3 size: 10 residues. The germline gives CDR1 DFQATT, CDR2 SNEGSKA (reference sequence). The CDR3 sequence: CSAHPGTRYF. CDR3 in DNA: TGCAGTGCCCATCCAGGTACGCGGTATTTT.

The chain employs TRBV18 and TRBJ1-2; no clear D gene. Trimming shortened V by 0 bases and J by 7 bases, and 15 bases separated the two germline ends. The CDR3 totals 15 residues. Germline CDR1 KGHSH, CDR2 LQKENI. The CDR3 DNA is TGTGCCAGCTCACCACCGACGGGAAGTGTTCCTGGCTACACCTTC. Translation: CASSPPTGSVPGYTF.

The rearrangement joins TRBV11-2 to TRBJ1-1; D gene ambiguous. The germline V gene has CDR1 SGHAT and CDR2 FQNNGV. V was trimmed by 0 bases and J by 5 bases, leaving 7 bases between them. CDR3 size: 13 residues. The CDR3 DNA reads TGTGCCAGCAGCTTAGACCCCAGGACTGAAGCTTTCTTT. Residues: CASSLDPRTEAFF.

The chain employs TRBV16 and TRBJ2-1; 8 nucleotides line up with TRBD1. The CDR3 is 16 residues long. Per the germline V gene, CDR1 is KGHSY and CDR2 is FQNENV. J lost 0 bases, V lost 4 bases, and 5 bases had no gene match. The CDR3: CASSLPDRVSYNEQFF. CDR3 DNA: TGTGCCAGCAGCCTACCGGACAGGGTCTCCTACAATGAGCAGTTCTTC.

This chain uses TRBV5-1 with TRBJ2-5, with a weak D call TRBD1 (5 bases). CDR1 is SGHRS and CDR2 is YFSETQ in the germline V gene. With 0 bases removed from V and 4 bases from J, the gap between germline ends came to 16 bases. This CDR3 comprises 16 residues. As DNA, the CDR3 is TGCGCCAGCAGCTTGGGGGTCGATCTAGACAGAGAGACCCAGTACTTC. Amino acid sequence: CASSLGVDLDRETQYF.

The chain uses TRBV6-5 and TRBJ1-1; tentatively, D is TRBD1 (6 bases). Trimming removed 6 bases at V and 5 bases at J, with 13 bases between. The CDR3 runs 13 residues. The germline V gene encodes CDR1 MNHEY and CDR2 SVGAGI. The CDR3 reads CASSRPGETEAFF. The CDR3 DNA reads TGTGCCAGCAGCCGGCCAGGGGAGACTGAAGCTTTCTTT.

The chain recombines TRBV7-6 with TRBJ1-5; D gene uncertain. The V and J ends lost 5 bases and 5 bases respectively, with 10 bases between them. The germline gives CDR1 SGHVS, CDR2 FNYEAQ. This CDR3 comprises 13 residues. The DNA of the CDR3 is TGTGCCAGCAGCCTGGGTCGGGATCAGCCCCAGCATTTT. It codes for CASSLGRDQPQHF.

The chain couples TRBV6-6 to TRBJ1-2, with 7 bases identical to TRBD1. The CDR3 is made up of 14 amino acids. Germline CDR1 is MNHNY and CDR2 is SVGAGI (reference sequence). The V gene end was trimmed by 6 bases and the J gene end by 7 bases; junction bases not matched to a gene: 11. The CDR3 here is CASSHRQGEPGYTF. CDR3 coding DNA: TGTGCCAGCAGCCACAGACAGGGAGAGCCTGGCTACACCTTC.

The chain recombines TRBV5-8 with TRBJ1-2, with 7 bases identical to TRBD1. With V trimmed by 3 bases and J by 6 bases, 8 bases remained unmatched. Germline assignment: CDR1 SGHTS and CDR2 YDEGEE. This CDR3 is built from 14 residues. The CDR3 loop is CASSWPGQLNGYTF. Written as DNA, the CDR3 is TGTGCCAGCAGCTGGCCGGGACAGCTGAATGGCTACACCTTC.

This chain links TRBV5-1 with TRBJ1-1; D might be TRBD1 (5 bases). The V and J ends lost 3 bases and 5 bases respectively, with 11 bases between them. This CDR3 is built from 13 residues. The V gene's germline CDR1 is SGHRS and CDR2 YFSETQ. Here the CDR3 DNA reads TGCGCCAGCAGCTGGGACTGGGGAACTGAAGCTTTCTTT. This translates into CASSWDWGTEAFF.

In nucleotides, the CDR3 is TGTGCCAGCAGCCAAGATAGAGGGCGTGGGTACCAAGAGACCCAGTACTTC. Translated: CASSQDRGRGYQETQYF. The chain combines TRBV4-2 with TRBJ2-5, with TRBD2 as a possible D gene (5 bases). Trimming removed 0 bases from V and 0 bases from J, with 14 bases in between. The CDR3 length is 17 residues. The V gene's germline CDR1 is LGHNA and CDR2 YNFKEQ.

The chain is built from TRBV4-2 and TRBJ1-1; tentatively, D is TRBD1 (6 bases). Germline V gene lookup returns CDR1 LGHNA and CDR2 YNFKEQ. Trimming took 4 bases from V and 3 from J, leaving 15 bases between them. The CDR3 is 15 amino acids. The CDR3 region has the DNA TGTGCCAGCAGCCGAGGGGGGGGTTCGGACACTGAAGCTTTCTTT. Translating it yields CASSRGGGSDTEAFF.